Sequencing of this T cell receptor beta chain was carried out in a study of radiotherapy plus CTLA-4 blockade in lung cancer. Trimming took 5 bases from V and 9 from J, leaving 13 bases between them. Germline loops: CDR1 SGHTA, CDR2 FQGNSA. The CDR3 runs 12 residues. Data came from immunoSEQ multiplex PCR; TCRdb stores just in-frame clones and leaves some out. The sample lists 35,000 to 50,000 clones, about two thirds seen once, with roughly 25% in the top ten. The source of this sequence is a human donor with non-small cell lung cancer who had a partial response to radiotherapy plus ipilimumab. This chain joins TRBV7-2 and TRBJ1-1; tentatively, D is TRBD1 (6 bases). Here the sequenced sample was peripheral blood, taken from a patient treated with radiotherapy plus ipilimumab. CDR3 bases: TGTGCCAGCAGCCCGGACAGATTTCAAGCTTTCTTT. The encoded protein is CASSPDRFQAFF. The variable domain in full, completed from reference TRBV7-2 and TRBJ1-1, reads GAGVSQSPSNKVTEKGKDVELRCDPISGHTALYWYRQSLGQGLEFLIYFQGNSAPDKSGLPSDRFSAERTGGSVSTLTIQRTQQEDSAVYLCASSPDRFQAFFGQGTRLTVV.